Below are 12 T cell receptor beta chains sequenced from a single sample in a study of beta chain features in type 1 diabetes. All of the isolated RNA was reverse transcribed, so expressed TCRB transcripts were sequenced. The data were produced by immunoSEQ multiplex PCR, yet TCRdb's version contains in-frame clones alone and is incomplete. This table holds more than 95,000 clones, around 15% found once. Points from the study as a whole: There was a moderate but significant shortening of TCRB CDR3s in all four CD4+ subsets of Type 1 diabetes patients.

These receptors' antigens are unknown. Material for sequencing was central memory CD4+ T cells from blood. The receptor source for this set is a man between 18 and 35 years old with type 1 diabetes.

The chain has TRBV5-1 and TRBJ1-1, with D uncertain. V was pared by 6 bases and J by 3 bases, with 12 bases between. From germline, CDR1 is SGHRS and CDR2 YFSETQ. The length of the CDR3 is 13 residues. The CDR3 DNA sequence: TGCGCCAGCAATCTTTCCTGGGACACTGAAGCTTTCTTT. The encoded protein is CASNLSWDTEAFF.

This clone has a count of ten or more. The chain joins TRBV30 to TRBJ1-4, with 9 bases matching TRBD1. Germline V gene lookup returns CDR1 GTSNPN and CDR2 SVGIG (reference sequence). V lost 4 bases and J lost 6; bases outside the gene matches: 6. There are 14 residues in the CDR3. The CDR3 DNA sequence: TGTGCCTGGAACAGGGGGCTTGGTGATGAAAAACTGTTTTTT. This translates into CAWNRGLGDEKLFF.

The rearrangement uses TRBV18 and TRBJ2-2; D not resolved. The CDR3 contains 18 residues. Per the germline V gene, CDR1 is KGHSH and CDR2 is LQKENI. The V end was cut by 5 bases, the J end by 4 bases, with 23 bases between. The CDR3 reads CASSARSPQAPFTGELFF. CDR3 nucleotides: TGTGCCAGCTCAGCAAGATCTCCGCAGGCTCCCTTCACCGGGGAGCTGTTTTTT.

The genes are TRBV19 and TRBJ2-6; the D is unclear. CDR3 length: 14 amino acids. Trimming took off 3 bases at V and 2 bases at J, with 5 bases between the two ends. Germline V CDR1 and CDR2: LNHDA, SQIVND (reference sequence). The CDR3 here is CASSITPGANVLTF. CDR3 DNA: TGTGCCAGTAGTATCACCCCTGGGGCCAACGTCCTGACTTTC. Full variable domain (rest looked up from reference TRBV19 and TRBJ2-6): DGGITQSPKYLFRKEGQNVTLSCEQNLNHDAMYWYRQDPGQGLRLIYYSQIVNDFQKGDIAEGYSVSREKKESFPLTVTSAQKNPTAFYLCASSITPGANVLTFGAGSRLTVL.

This clone turned up a few times. The J gene is TRBJ2-4, the V gene TRBV2; 10 positions match TRBD1. Germline CDR1 reads SNHLY; CDR2 reads FYNNEI. The CDR3 totals 15 residues. V lost 10 bases and J lost 9; bases outside the gene matches: 15. This CDR3 is CATRQGAGSLSIQYF. Here the CDR3 DNA reads TGTGCCACTCGACAGGGGGCAGGTTCATTGTCCATTCAGTACTTC.

This clone was seen a handful of times. As DNA, the CDR3 is TGCGCCAGCAGCCTCCAAGCCGTCACGGATACTAGCACAGATACGCAGTATTTT. This gives the protein CASSLQAVTDTSTDTQYF. V usage is TRBV4-3 and J usage is TRBJ2-3; D is ambiguous. The CDR3 contains 18 residues. The germline V gene encodes CDR1 LGHNA and CDR2 YSLEER. V was pared by 4 bases and J by 0 bases, with 20 bases between.

This chain links TRBV4-2 with TRBJ2-1, with TRBD2 matching over 11 bases. V trimming: 4 bases; J trimming: 4 bases; junction bases outside the gene matches: 6. The CDR3 runs 16 residues. CDR1 is LGHNA and CDR2 is YNFKEQ in the germline V gene. CDR3 DNA: TGTGCCAGCAGCCTCCCACTAGCGGGGGTTTACAATGAGCAGTTCTTC. Protein sequence: CASSLPLAGVYNEQFF.

There are a few counts of this clone. V is TRBV5-1 and J is TRBJ1-2; no clear D gene. V dropped 4 bases and J dropped 4 bases, with 8 bases sitting between them. This CDR3 contains 12 residues. Germline assignment: CDR1 SGHRS and CDR2 YFSETQ. CDR3 coding DNA: TGCGCCAGCAGCGACGACGGCTATGGCTACACCTTC. Its translation is CASSDDGYGYTF.

The chain has TRBV30 and TRBJ2-2, with TRBD2 identical over 12 bases. CDR3 size: 16 residues. Germline trimming cut 5 bases from V and 2 bases from J; bases unmatched to any gene: 6. Per germline, CDR1 GTSNPN and CDR2 SVGIG (reference sequence). The CDR3 loop reads CAWVTGLAGNTGELFF. CDR3 DNA: TGTGCCTGGGTCACGGGACTAGCGGGTAACACCGGGGAGCTGTTTTTT.

This clone was detected only a few times. CDR3 bases: TGCAGTGCCAGCAGGGTCGCTGAAGCTTTCTTT. Its protein product is CSASRVAEAFF. This chain connects TRBV20-1 to TRBJ1-1; D might be TRBD1 (5 bases). The length of the CDR3 is 11 residues. The germline V gene encodes CDR1 DFQATT and CDR2 SNEGSKA (reference sequence). V lost 6 bases to trimming and J lost 6 bases, with 11 bases between them.

This sequence joins TRBV5-6 and TRBJ2-1, with 9 bases lining up with TRBD2. J lost 7 bases, V lost 4 bases, and 15 bases had no gene match. Germline CDR1 is SGHDT and CDR2 is YYEEEE. There are 17 residues in the CDR3. Written as DNA, the CDR3 is TGTGCCAGCAGCGTTAGCGGGAGAGCACTGGGGACGAATGAGCAGTTCTTC. Translating it yields CASSVSGRALGTNEQFF.

Regarding this clone: Germline is not matched at one junction end, which may reflect a read error. The CDR3 DNA sequence: TGTGCCAGCAGTTACTCGGCTGAGCGGTACTTC. It encodes CASSYSAERYF. This rearrangement joins TRBV2 to TRBJ2-7; unclear D gene. CDR3 length: 11 residues. Per the germline V gene, CDR1 is SNHLY and CDR2 is FYNNEI. The entire variable domain, with the rest obtained from reference TRBV2 and TRBJ2-7, is as follows: EPEVTQTPSHQVTQMGQEVILRCVPISNHLYFYWYRQILGQKVEFLVSFYNNEISEKSEIFDDQFSVERPDGSNFTLKIRSTKLEDSAMYFCASSYSAERYFGPGTRLTVT.